This TCR beta chain was sequenced in a study of Ad26.COV2.S vaccination and SARS-CoV-2 variants (dated by TCRdb to the early 2020s). At the level of the whole study: Donors in the vaccine arm were drawn from COV1001, a phase I-IIa trial of Ad26.COV2.S in healthy adults that was multicentre, randomized, double-blind and placebo-controlled. Dosing of Ad26.COV2.S was intramuscular, at either 5x10^10 or 1x10^11 viral particles, delivered as one shot or as two shots spaced 56 days apart. Sequencing of the TCRbeta repertoire served to evaluate the specificity and breadth of SARS-CoV-2-reactive T cell receptors following Ad26.COV2.S vaccination. The TCR-sequenced set comprised around 30 samples: around 20 Ad26.COV2.S vaccine recipients, 5 placebo recipients and 8 SARS-CoV-2 convalescent individuals. Trial participants were randomized into five groups of five, in which low-dose or high-dose Ad26.COV2.S was given once or twice, or placebo was given on both occasions. Investigators did not know the trial group allocation while performing experiments and assessing outcomes. Overall study outcomes, separate from this receptor: The study lacked the statistical power to compare responses across vaccine doses or regimens. It was noted by the authors that total T cell responses may have been underestimated by the TCR breadth and depth analyses. Vaccine and placebo recipients had comparable non-spike TCR breadth, which fits with the vaccine containing only spike. After vaccination, spike-specific CD8+ and CD4+ T cell responses were reported to show substantial breadth. Compared with placebo recipients, Ad26.COV2.S recipients showed higher spike-specific TCR breadth (P = 0.0014).

Worth noting for this clone: Its cognate antigen has yet to be identified. Per-base qualities were not stored, and no clone one base away is much larger.

This sample's treatment or condition label indicates: around 19 received Ad26.COV2.S at low or high dose, single or two shots; several received placebo; per-sample allocation not given. Repertoires of vaccine and placebo recipients were sequenced from samples collected on day 63 after the first injection. Between 29 July and 7 August 2020, Cohort 1b enrolled 25 adults aged 18-55 years at one site in Boston, USA. Ad26.COV2.S was a replication-incompetent adenovirus type 26 vector that expressed a prefusion-stabilized SARS-CoV-2 spike protein derived from the original Wuhan strain. From its cysteine to its phenylalanine, the CDR3 spans 11 amino acids. Of all the DNA, just the CDR3 is kept, 33 bases in frame from base 1. Between the V and J ends, shortened by 0 bases and 7 bases respectively, the junction contains 6 bases. The germline V gene (reference sequence) yields GTSNPN for CDR1 and SVGIG for CDR2.

The immunoSEQ Assay was used to sequence TCRbeta CDR3 regions. After extraction, genomic DNA underwent amplification by bias-controlled multiplex PCR, followed by high-throughput sequencing. The authors processed their data as follows. Collapsing and filtering of sequences were performed to quantify the absolute abundance of each unique TCRbeta CDR3 region. T cell fraction was estimated by normalizing TCRbeta template counts to usable DNA, with usable DNA measured through amplification of reference genes found in all nucleated cells. Repertoire TCRs were annotated as SARS-CoV-2-specific when V gene, CDR3 amino acid sequence and J gene were exactly matched to a known reactive TCR set. MIRA supplied the reference SARS-CoV-2 TCR set, which was filtered for enrichment in COVID-19-positive ImmuneCODE repertoires so that public or cross-reactive TCRs were removed. Drawing on the MIRA antigens, annotated TCRs were analysed further at the level of specific ORF or position within ORF. Breadth was defined as the number of annotated unique rearrangements divided by the total number of unique productive rearrangements, and depth was defined as the summed frequency of the annotated unique rearrangements. Two-sided Wilcoxon rank-sum tests were applied when comparing TCR breadth between groups. TCRdb provides this immuneACCESS table in a form limited to in-frame rearrangements. Some clones are lacking; in checked studies, under half of them reflect an unresolved V gene, and why the rest are absent is not known. V, J and clone size were drawn from that table, and D and trimming were deduced from the DNA. A total of 400,000 to 450,000 clones appear in this sample, roughly 90% of them only once. The leading ten clones occupy roughly an eighth of the sample.

The material was peripheral blood, obtained in a trial of Ad26.COV2.S vaccine versus placebo. The chain uses TRBV30 and TRBJ1-2; the D gene identity is not certain. The clonotype comes from a person between 18 and 59 years old who received the Ad26.COV2.S COVID-19 vaccine or a placebo. The bases read TGTGCCTGGAGTGTACTCTCTGGCTACACCTTC. This yields the protein CAWSVLSGYTF.